The TCR beta chain described here comes from a study of T cell responses to AZD1222 COVID-19 vaccine. The germline gives CDR1 MNHEY, CDR2 SVGEGT. The V end lost 5 bases, the J end lost 1 base, and 8 bases lay between the germline ends. CDR3 length: 13 amino acids. Sequenced by immunoSEQ multiplex PCR; TCRdb stores in-frame clones only, minus some. Altogether some 97,000 clones are present, approximately 87% being singletons, with the ten largest covering roughly 15%. The sample in question was peripheral blood, obtained on day 0 of AZD1222 vaccination. This TCR came from an adult in good health. The V call is TRBV6-2 or TRBV6-3, the J call TRBJ1-2; D call uncertain. CDR3 residues: CASSLRVNYGYTF. DNA of the CDR3: TGTGCCAGCAGTCTTAGGGTTAACTATGGCTACACCTTC.